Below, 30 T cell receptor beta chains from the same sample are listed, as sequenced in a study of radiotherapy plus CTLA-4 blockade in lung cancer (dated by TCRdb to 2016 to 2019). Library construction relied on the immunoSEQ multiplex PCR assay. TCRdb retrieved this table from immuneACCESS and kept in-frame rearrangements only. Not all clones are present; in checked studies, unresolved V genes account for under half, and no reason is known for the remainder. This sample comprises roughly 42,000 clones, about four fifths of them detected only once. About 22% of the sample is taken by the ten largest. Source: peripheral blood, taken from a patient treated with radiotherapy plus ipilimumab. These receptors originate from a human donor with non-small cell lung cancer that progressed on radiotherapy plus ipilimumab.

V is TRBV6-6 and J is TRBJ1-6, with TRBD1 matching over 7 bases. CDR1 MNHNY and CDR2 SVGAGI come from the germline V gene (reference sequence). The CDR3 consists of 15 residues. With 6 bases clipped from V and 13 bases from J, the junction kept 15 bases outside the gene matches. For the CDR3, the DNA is TGTGCCAGCAGCCCCTCCGGGACAGTTGATGAGCCCCTCCACTTT. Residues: CASSPSGTVDEPLHF.

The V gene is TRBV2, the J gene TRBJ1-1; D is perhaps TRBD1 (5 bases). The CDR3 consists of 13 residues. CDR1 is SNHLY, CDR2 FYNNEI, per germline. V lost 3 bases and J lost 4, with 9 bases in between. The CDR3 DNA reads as TGTGCCAGCAGTGATCGAAGGGGCACTGAAGCTTTCTTT. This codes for CASSDRRGTEAFF.

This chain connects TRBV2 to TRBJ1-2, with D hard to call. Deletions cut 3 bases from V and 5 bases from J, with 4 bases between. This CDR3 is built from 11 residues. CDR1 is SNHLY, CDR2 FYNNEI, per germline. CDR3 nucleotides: TGTGCCAGCAGTGAGAGTTATGGCTACACCTTC. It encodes CASSESYGYTF.

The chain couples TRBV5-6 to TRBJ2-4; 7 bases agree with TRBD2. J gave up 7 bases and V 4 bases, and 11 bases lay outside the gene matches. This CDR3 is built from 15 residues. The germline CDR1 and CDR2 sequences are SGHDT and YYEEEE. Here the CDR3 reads CASSRTHYGGNIQYF. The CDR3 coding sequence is TGTGCCAGCAGCCGCACTCATTACGGGGGGAACATTCAGTACTTC.

CDR3: CASSLGKLAGTDTQYF. The CDR3 DNA reads TGTGCCAGCAGCTTGGGGAAACTAGCGGGAACAGATACGCAGTATTTT. The chain links TRBV5-4 to TRBJ2-3; 10 nucleotides align to TRBD2. This CDR3 region has 16 residues. With V trimmed by 0 bases and J by 3 bases, 4 bases remained unmatched. Germline V gives CDR1 SGHNT, CDR2 YYREEE (reference sequence).

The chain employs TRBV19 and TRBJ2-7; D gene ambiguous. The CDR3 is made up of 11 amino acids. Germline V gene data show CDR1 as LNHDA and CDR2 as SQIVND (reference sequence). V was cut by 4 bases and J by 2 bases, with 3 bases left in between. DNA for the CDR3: TGTGCCAGTAGTAATACCTACGAGCAGTACTTC. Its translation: CASSNTYEQYF. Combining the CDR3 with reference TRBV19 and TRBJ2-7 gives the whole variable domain DGGITQSPKYLFRKEGQNVTLSCEQNLNHDAMYWYRQDPGQGLRLIYYSQIVNDFQKGDIAEGYSVSREKKESFPLTVTSAQKNPTAFYLCASSNTYEQYFGPGTRLTVT.

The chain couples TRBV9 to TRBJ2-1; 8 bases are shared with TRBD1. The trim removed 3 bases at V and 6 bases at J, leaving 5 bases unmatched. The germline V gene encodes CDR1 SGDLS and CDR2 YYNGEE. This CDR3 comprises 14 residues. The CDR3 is CASSGTGTSNEQFF. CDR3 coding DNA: TGTGCCAGCAGCGGGACAGGGACTTCCAATGAGCAGTTCTTC.

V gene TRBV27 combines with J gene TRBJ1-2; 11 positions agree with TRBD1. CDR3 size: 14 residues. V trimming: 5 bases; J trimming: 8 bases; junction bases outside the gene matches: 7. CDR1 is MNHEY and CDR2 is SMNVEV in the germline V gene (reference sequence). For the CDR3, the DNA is TGTGCCAGCAGTCGGACAGGGGGCCCGTGGGGCTACACCTTC. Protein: CASSRTGGPWGYTF.

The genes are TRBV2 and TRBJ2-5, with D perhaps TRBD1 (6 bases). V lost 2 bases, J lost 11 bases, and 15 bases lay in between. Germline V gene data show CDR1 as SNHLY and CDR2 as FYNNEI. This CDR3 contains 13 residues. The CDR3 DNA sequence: TGTGCCAGCAGTGAAAGGAAGACAGGTATACAGTACTTC. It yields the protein CASSERKTGIQYF.

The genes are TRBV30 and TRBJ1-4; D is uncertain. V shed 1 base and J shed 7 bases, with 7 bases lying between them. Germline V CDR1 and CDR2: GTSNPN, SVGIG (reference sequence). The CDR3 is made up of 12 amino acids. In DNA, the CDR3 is TGTGCCTGGAGTGCTACGTGTGAAAAACTGTTTTTT. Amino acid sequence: CAWSATCEKLFF. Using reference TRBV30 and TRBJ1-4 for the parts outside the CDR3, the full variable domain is SQTIHQWPATLVQPVGSPLSLECTVEGTSNPNLYWYRQAAGRGLQLLFYSVGIGQISSEVPQNLSASRPQDRQFILSSKKLLLSDSGFYLCAWSATCEKLFFGSGTQLSVL.

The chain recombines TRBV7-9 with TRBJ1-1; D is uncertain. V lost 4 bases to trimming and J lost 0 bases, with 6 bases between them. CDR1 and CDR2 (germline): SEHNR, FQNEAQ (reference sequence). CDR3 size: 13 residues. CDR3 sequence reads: CASSYTVNTEAFF. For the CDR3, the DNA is TGTGCCAGCAGCTATACAGTGAACACTGAAGCTTTCTTT.

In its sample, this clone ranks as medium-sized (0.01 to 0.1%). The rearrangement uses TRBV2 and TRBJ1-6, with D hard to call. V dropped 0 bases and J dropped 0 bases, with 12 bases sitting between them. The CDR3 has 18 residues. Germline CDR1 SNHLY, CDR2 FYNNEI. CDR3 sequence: CASSEAWYISSYNSPLHF. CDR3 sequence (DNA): TGTGCCAGCAGTGAAGCGTGGTACATCAGCTCCTATAATTCACCCCTCCACTTT.

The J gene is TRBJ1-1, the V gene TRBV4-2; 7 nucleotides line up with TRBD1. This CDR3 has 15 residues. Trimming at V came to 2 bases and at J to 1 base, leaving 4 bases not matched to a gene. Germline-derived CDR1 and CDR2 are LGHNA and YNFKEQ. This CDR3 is CASSQPGQENTEAFF. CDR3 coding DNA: TGTGCCAGCAGCCAACCTGGACAGGAGAACACTGAAGCTTTCTTT.

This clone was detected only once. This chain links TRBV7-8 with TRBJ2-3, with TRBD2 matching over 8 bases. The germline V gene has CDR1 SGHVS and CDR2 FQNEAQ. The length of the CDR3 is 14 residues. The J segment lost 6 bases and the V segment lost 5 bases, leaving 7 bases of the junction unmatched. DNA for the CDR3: TGTGCCAGCAGCCCCCGAGCGGGGGTGGATACGCAGTATTTT. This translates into CASSPRAGVDTQYF.

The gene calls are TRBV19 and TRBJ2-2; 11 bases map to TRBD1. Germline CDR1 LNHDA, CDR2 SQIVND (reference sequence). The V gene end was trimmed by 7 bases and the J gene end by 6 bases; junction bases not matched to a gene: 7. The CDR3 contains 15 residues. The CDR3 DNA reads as TGTGCCAGTACACACGGGACAGGGGGTCCCGGGGAGCTGTTTTTT. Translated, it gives CASTHGTGGPGELFF.

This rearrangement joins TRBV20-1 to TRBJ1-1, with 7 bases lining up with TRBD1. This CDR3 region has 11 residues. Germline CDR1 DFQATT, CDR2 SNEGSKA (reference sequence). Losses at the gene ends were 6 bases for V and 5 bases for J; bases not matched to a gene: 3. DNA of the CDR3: TGCAGTGCGGAACAGGGGACTGAAGCTTTCTTT. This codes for CSAEQGTEAFF.

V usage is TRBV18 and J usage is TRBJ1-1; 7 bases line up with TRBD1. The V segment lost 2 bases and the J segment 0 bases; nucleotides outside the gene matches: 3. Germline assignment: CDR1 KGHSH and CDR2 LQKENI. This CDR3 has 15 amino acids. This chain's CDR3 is CASSPDRAMNTEAFF. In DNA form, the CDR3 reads TGTGCCAGCTCACCAGACAGGGCGATGAACACTGAAGCTTTCTTT.

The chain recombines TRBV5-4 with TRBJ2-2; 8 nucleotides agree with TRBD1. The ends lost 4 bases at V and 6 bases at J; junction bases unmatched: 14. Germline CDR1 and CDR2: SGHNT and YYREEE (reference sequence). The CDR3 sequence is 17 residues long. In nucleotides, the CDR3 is TGTGCCAGCAGCCAGAAAGGACAGGGAAGTTTGGCCGGGGAGCTGTTTTTT. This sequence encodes CASSQKGQGSLAGELFF.

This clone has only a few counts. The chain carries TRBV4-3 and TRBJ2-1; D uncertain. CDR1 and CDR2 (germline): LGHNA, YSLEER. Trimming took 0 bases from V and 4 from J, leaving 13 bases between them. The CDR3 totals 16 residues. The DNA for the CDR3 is TGCGCCAGCAGCCAAGATGACCCAGGTGATTACAATGAGCAGTTCTTC. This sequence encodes CASSQDDPGDYNEQFF.

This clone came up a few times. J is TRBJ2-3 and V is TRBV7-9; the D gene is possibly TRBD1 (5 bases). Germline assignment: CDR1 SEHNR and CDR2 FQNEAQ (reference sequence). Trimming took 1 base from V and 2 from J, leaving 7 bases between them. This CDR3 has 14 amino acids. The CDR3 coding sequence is TGTGCCAGCAGCTTAGGCAGGGTCACAGATACGCAGTATTTT. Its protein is CASSLGRVTDTQYF.

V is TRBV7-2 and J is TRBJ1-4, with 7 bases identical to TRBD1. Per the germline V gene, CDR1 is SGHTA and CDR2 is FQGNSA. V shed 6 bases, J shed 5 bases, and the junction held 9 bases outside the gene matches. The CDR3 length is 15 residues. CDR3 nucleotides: TGTGCCAGCAGTGCTGGGACAGATCCCAATGAAAAACTGTTTTTT. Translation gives CASSAGTDPNEKLFF.

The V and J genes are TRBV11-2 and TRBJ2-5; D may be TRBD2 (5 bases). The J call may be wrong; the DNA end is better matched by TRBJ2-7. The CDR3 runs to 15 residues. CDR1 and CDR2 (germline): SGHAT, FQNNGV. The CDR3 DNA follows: TGTGCCAGCAGCTCCCTACAGACTATACCCTACGAGCAGTACTTC. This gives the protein CASSSLQTIPYEQYF.

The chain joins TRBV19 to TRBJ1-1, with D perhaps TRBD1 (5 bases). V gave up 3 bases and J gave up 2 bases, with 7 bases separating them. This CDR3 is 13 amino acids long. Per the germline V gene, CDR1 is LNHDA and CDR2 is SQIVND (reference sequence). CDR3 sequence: CASSMGGNTEAFF. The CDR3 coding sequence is TGTGCCAGTAGTATGGGGGGTAACACTGAAGCTTTCTTT.

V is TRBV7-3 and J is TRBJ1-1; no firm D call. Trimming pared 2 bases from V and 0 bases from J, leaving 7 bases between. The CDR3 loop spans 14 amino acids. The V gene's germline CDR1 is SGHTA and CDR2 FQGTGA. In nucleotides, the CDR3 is TGTGCCAGCAGCTTAGTGTCAGTGAACACTGAAGCTTTCTTT. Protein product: CASSLVSVNTEAFF.

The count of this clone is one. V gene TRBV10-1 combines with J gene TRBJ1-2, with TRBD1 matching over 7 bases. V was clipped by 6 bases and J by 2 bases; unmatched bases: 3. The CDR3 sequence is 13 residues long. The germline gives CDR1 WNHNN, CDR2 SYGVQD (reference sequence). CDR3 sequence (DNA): TGCGCCAGCAGCCGGGACAGAAACTATGGCTACACCTTC. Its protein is CASSRDRNYGYTF.

The CDR3 loop is CAIRPGTGGGGETQYF. CDR3 coding DNA: TGTGCCATCAGGCCTGGGACAGGGGGCGGCGGGGAGACCCAGTACTTC. V usage is TRBV10-3 and J usage is TRBJ2-5, with 12 bases matching TRBD1. J was trimmed by 5 bases and V by 6 bases; bases with no gene match: 10. Germline lookup yields CDR1 ENHRY and CDR2 SYGVKD. This CDR3 has 16 residues.

CDR3 nucleotides: TGTGCCAGCAGCGTAGACCACTCAGATACGCAGTATTTT. Translated, it gives CASSVDHSDTQYF. This chain joins TRBV9 and TRBJ2-3; D is unresolved. Germline CDR1 reads SGDLS; CDR2 reads YYNGEE. The CDR3 extends over 13 amino acids. Trimming took 0 bases from V and 4 from J, leaving 6 bases between them.

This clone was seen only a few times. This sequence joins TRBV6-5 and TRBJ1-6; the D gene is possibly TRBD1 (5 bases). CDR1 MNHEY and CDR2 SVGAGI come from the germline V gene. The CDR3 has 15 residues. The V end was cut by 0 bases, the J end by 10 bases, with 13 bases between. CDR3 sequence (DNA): TGTGCCAGCAGTTACTCGCGGGGCACGGGCTCACCCCTCCACTTT. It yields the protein CASSYSRGTGSPLHF.

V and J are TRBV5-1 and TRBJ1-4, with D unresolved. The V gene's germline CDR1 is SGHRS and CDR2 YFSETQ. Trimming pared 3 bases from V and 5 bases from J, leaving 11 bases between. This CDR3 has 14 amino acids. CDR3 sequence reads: CASSSSSDNEKLFF. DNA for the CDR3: TGCGCCAGCAGCTCCTCAAGCGACAATGAAAAACTGTTTTTT.

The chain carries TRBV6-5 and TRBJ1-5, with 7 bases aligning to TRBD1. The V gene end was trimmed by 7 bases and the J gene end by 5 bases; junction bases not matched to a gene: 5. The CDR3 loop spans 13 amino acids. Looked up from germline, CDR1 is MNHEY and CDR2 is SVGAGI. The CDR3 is CASKQGMDQPQHF. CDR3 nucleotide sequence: TGTGCCAGCAAACAGGGGATGGATCAGCCCCAGCATTTT.